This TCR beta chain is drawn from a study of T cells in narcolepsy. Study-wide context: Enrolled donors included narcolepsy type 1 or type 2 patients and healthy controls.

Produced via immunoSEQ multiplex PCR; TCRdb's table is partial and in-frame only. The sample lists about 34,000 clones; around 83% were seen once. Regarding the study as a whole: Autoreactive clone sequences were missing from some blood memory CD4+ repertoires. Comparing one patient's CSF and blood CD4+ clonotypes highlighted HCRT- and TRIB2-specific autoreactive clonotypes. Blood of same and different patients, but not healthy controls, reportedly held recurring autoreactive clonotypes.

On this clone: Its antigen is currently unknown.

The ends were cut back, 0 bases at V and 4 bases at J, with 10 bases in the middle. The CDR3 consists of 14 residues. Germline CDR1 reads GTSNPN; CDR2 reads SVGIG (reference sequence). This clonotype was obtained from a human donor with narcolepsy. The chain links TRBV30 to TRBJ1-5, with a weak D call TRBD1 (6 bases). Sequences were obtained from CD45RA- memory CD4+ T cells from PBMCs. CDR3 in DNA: TGTGCCTGGAGTGTAAATCAGGGGAATCAGCCCCAGCATTTT. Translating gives CAWSVNQGNQPQHF.